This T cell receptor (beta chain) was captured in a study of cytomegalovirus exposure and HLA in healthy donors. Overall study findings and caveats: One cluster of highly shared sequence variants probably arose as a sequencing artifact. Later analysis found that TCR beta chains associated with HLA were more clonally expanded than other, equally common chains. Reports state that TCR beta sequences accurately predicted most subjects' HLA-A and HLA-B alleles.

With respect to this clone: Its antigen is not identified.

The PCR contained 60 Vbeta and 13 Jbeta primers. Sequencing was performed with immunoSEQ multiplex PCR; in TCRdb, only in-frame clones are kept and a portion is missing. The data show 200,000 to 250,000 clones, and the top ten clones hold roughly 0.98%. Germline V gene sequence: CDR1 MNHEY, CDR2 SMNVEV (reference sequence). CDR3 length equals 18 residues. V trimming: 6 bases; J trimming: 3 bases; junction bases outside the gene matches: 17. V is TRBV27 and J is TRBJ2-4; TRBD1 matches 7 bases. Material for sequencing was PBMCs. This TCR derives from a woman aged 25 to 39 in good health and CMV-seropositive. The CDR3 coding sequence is TGTGCCAGCAGCCCCTACGGACAGGCCGGGCGTGGCAAAAACATTCAGTACTTC. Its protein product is CASSPYGQAGRGKNIQYF.